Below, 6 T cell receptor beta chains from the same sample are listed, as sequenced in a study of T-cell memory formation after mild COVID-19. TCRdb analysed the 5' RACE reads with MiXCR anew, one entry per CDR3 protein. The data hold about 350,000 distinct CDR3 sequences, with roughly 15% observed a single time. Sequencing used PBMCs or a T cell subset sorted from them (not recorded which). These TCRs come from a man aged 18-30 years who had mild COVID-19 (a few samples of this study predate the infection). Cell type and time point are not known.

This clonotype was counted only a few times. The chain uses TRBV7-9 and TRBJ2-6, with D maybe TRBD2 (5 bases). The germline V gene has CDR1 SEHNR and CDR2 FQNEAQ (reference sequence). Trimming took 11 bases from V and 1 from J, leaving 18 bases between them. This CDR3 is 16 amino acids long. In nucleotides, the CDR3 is TGTGCCGTGGCGTCTAGGCGCGGGTCTGGGGCCAACGTCCTGACTTTC. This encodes CAVASRRGSGANVLTF.

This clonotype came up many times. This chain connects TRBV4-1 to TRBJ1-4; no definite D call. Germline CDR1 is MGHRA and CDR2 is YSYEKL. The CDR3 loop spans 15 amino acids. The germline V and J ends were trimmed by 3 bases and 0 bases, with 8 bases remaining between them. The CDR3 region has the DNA TGCGCCAGCAGCCATGGACCCGCAACTAATGAAAAACTGTTTTTT. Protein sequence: CASSHGPATNEKLFF.

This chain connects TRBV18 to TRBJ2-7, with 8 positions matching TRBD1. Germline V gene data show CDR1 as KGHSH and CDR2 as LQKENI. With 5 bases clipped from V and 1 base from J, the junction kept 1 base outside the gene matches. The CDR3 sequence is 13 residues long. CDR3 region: CASSWTGSYEQYV. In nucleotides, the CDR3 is TGTGCCAGCTCATGGACAGGGTCCTACGAGCAGTACGTC.

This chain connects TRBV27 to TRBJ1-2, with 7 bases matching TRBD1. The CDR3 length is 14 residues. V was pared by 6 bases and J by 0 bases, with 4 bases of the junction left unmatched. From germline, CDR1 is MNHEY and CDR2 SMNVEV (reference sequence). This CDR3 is CASSRDRTNYGYTF. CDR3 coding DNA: TGTGCCAGCAGCCGGGACAGAACTAACTATGGCTACACCTTC.

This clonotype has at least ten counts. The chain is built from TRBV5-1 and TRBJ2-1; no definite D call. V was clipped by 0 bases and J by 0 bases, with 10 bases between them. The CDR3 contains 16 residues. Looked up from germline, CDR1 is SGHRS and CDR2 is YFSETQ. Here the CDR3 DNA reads TGCGCCAGCAGCTTGGCCCCCCGAGGCTCCTACAATGAGCAGTTCTTC. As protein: CASSLAPRGSYNEQFF.

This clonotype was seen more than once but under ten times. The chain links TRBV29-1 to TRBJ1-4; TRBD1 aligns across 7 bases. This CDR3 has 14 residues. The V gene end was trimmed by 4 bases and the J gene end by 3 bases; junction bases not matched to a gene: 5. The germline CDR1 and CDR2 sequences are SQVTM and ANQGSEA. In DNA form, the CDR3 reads TGCAGCGTTGGGGAGGGGACAGCTAATGAAAAACTGTTTTTT. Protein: CSVGEGTANEKLFF.